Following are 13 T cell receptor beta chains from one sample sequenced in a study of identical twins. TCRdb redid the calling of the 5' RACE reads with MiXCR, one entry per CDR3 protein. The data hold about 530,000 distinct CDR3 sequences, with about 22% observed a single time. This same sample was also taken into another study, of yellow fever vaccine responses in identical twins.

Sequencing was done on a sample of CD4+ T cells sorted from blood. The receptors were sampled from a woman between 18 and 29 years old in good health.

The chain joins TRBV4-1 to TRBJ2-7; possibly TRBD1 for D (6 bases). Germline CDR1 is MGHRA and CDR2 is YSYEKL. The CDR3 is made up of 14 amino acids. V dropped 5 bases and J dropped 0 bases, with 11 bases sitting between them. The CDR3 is CASSGTTNSYEQYV. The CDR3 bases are TGCGCCAGCAGCGGGACAACCAACTCCTACGAGCAGTACGTC.

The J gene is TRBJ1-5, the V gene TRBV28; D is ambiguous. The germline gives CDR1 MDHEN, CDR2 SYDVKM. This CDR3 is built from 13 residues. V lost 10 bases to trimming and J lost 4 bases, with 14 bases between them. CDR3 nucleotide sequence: TGTGCCACCCTTCAGCTACCGAATCAGCCCCAGCATTTT. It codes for CATLQLPNQPQHF.

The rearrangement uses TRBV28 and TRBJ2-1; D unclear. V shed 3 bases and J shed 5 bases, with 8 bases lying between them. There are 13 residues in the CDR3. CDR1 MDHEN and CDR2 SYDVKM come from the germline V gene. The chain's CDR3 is CASSFYINNEQFF. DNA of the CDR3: TGTGCCAGCAGTTTCTATATTAACAATGAGCAGTTCTTC.

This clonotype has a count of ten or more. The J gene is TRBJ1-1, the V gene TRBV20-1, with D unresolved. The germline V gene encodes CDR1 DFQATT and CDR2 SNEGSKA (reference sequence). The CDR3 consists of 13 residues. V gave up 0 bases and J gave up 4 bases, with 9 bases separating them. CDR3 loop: CSARDGVVTEAFF. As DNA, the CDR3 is TGCAGTGCTAGAGATGGCGTGGTCACTGAAGCTTTCTTT.

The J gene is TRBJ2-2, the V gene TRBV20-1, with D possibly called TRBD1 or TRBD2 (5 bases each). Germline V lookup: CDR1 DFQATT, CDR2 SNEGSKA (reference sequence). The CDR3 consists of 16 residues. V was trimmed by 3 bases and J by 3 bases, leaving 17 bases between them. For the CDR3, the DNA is TGCAGTGCTAGCGAAAAAGAGGGGTTCCACACCGGGGAGCTGTTTTTT. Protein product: CSASEKEGFHTGELFF.

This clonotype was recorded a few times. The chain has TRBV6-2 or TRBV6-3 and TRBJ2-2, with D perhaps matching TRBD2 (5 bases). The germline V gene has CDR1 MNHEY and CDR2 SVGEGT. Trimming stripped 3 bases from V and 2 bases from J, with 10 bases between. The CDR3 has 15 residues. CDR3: CASSYGLDNTGELFF. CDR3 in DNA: TGTGCCAGCAGTTATGGACTTGATAACACCGGGGAGCTGTTTTTT.

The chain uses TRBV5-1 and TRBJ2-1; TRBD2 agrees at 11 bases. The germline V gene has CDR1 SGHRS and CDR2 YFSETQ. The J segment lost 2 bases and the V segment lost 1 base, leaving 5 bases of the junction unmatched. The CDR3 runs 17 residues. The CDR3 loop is CASSLPQLAGAYNEQFF. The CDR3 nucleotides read TGCGCCAGCAGCTTGCCCCAACTAGCGGGAGCCTACAATGAGCAGTTCTTC.

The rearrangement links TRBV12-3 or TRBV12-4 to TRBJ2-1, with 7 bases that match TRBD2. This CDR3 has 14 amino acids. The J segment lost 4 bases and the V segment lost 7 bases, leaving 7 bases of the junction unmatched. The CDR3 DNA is TGTGCCAGCATCCCGGGACTACAATACAATGAGCAGTTCTTC. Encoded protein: CASIPGLQYNEQFF.

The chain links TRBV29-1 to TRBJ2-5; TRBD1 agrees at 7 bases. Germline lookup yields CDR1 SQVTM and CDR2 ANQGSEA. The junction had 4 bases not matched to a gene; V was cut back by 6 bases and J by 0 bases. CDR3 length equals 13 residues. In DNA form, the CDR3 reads TGCAGCGTAAGACAGGGATACCAAGAGACCCAGTACTTC. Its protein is CSVRQGYQETQYF. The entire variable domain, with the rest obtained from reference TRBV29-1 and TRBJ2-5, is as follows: SAVISQKPSRDICQRGTSLTIQCQVDSQVTMMFWYRQQPGQSLTLIATANQGSEATYESGFVIDKFPISRPNLTFSTLTVSNMSPEDSSIYLCSVRQGYQETQYFGPGTRLLVL.

This CDR3 is CASSQGRQGGSGNTIYF. In DNA form, the CDR3 reads TGCGCCAGCAGCCAAGGGAGACAGGGTGGCTCTGGAAACACCATATATTTT. The V call is TRBV4-1, the J call TRBJ1-3, with 7 bases identical to TRBD1. V was clipped by 1 base and J by 0 bases; unmatched bases: 6. The CDR3 totals 17 residues. Germline V gene sequence: CDR1 MGHRA, CDR2 YSYEKL.

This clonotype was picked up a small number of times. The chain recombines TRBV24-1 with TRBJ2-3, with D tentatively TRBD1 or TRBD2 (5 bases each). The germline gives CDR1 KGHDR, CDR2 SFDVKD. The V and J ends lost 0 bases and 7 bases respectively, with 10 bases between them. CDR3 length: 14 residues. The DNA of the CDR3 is TGTGCCACCAGTGATTTGCTTGGGGGAAATACGCAGTATTTT. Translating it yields CATSDLLGGNTQYF.

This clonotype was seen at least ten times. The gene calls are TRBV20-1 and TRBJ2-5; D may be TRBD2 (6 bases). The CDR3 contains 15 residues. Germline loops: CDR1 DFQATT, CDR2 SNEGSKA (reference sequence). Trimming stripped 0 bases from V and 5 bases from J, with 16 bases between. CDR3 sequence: CSARDNGGFSETQYF. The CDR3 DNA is TGCAGTGCTAGAGATAACGGGGGATTCTCTGAGACCCAGTACTTC.

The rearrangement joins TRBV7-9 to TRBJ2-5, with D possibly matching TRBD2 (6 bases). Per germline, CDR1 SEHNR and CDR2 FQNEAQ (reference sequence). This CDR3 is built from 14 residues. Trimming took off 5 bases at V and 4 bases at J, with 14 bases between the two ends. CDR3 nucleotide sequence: TGTGCCAGCAGCCCGACCTTCGGGAGAGAGACCCAGTACTTC. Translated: CASSPTFGRETQYF.